This TCR beta chain was retrieved from a study of T cells in Graves' hyperthyroidism and ophthalmopathy. Whole-study results and caveats: The model identified upcoming ophthalmopathy a median approximately six months ahead of onset. In the analysis, a 13 V-J model separated ophthalmopathy from stable hyperthyroidism.

There were TCR beta CDR3 regions amplified from RNA transcripts. The HTBI set primed first-round TCR CDR3 RT-PCR. TCRdb called the multiplex PCR reads again in MiXCR, with one record for every CDR3 protein. This sample carries over 450,000 distinct CDR3 sequences, 14% of them seen once, and the ten largest clones take less than 20%. The table lists this clonotype with many counts. The antigen is undetermined. The V gene's germline CDR1 is DFQATT and CDR2 SNEGSKA (reference sequence). Trimming left V 5 bases short and J 1 base short, with 10 bases between. This CDR3 has 13 residues. Patients were excluded because of uncontrolled infection, other autoimmune disease, pregnancy or lactation.

The clonotype comes from a woman aged 18-29 years with Graves' hyperthyroidism. The material sequenced was blood. The chain couples TRBV20-1 to TRBJ2-3, with a possible D match to TRBD2 (6 bases). CDR3 DNA sequence: TGCAGTGCTTGGGGAGGCGGCACAGATACGCAGTATTTT. Encoded protein: CSAWGGGTDTQYF.